Here is one TCR beta chain with its context. Its target is unknown. The data stem from a study of CD8 T cells in Susac syndrome. Random hexamers served to reverse transcribe about 0.45 to 1 ug RNA. Via MiXCR, TCRdb re-called the immunoSEQ multiplex PCR reads, giving one row per CDR3 protein. The sample contains approximately 180,000 distinct CDR3 sequences, approximately 96% of which appear only once. V was pared by 6 bases and J by 1 base, with 5 bases of the junction left unmatched. The CDR3 length is 15 residues. Germline loops: CDR1 SGHDN, CDR2 FVKESK. Study findings and constraints: The study conceded that its TCR sequencing and HLA analysis involved relatively few individuals.

The source of this sequence is a human donor with multiple sclerosis. Material for sequencing was CD4+ T cells from PBMCs. The J gene is TRBJ2-5, the V gene TRBV14; 10 bases match TRBD1. The CDR3 region is CASSSGQGLQETQYF. The DNA for the CDR3 is TGTGCCAGCAGTTCGGGACAGGGGCTCCAAGAGACCCAGTACTTC. Based on the CDR3 plus reference TRBV14 and TRBJ2-5, the full variable domain is EAGVTQFPSHSVIEKGQTVTLRCDPISGHDNLYWYRRVMGKEIKFLLHFVKESKQDESGMPNNRFLAERTGGTYSTLKVQPAELEDSGVYFCASSSGQGLQETQYFGPGTRLLVL.